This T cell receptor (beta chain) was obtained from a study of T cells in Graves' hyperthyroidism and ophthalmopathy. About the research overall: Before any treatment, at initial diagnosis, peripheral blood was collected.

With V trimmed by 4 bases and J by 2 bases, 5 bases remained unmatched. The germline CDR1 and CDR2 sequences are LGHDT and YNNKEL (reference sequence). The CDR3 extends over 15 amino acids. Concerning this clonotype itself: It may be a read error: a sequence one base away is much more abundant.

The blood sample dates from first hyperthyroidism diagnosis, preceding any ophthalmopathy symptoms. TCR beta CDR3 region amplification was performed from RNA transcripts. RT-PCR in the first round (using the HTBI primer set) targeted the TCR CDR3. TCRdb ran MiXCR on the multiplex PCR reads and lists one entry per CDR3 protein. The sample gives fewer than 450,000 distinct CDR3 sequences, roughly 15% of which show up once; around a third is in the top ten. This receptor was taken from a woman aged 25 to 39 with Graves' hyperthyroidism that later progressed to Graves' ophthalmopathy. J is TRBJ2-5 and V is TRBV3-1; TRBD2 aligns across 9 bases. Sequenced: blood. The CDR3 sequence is CASSLGREGQETQYF. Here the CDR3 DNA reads TGTGCCAGCAGCCTTGGGCGGGAGGGACAAGAGACCCAGTACTTC.